These 22 T cell receptor beta chains were sequenced from one sample in a study of T cell responses to AZD1222 COVID-19 vaccine. TCRdb's table, derived via immunoSEQ multiplex PCR, lists solely in-frame clones and lacks some. The table has roughly 100,000 clones, 89% seen once; the top ten hold approximately 45%. The sample was peripheral blood, taken 28 days after the second AZD1222 dose. The source is an adult who received the AZD1222 COVID-19 vaccine.

The CDR3 sequence is CASSELSNLGANYGYTF. DNA of the CDR3: TGTGCCAGCAGTGAATTGAGTAACCTCGGGGCTAACTATGGCTACACCTTC. The rearrangement links TRBV6-1 to TRBJ1-2; D gene ambiguous. This CDR3 has 17 amino acids. V lost 2 bases and J lost 0, with 16 bases in between. Per the germline V gene, CDR1 is MNHNS and CDR2 is SASEGT.

The J gene is TRBJ2-3, the V gene TRBV21-1; TRBD2 is taken as the D call from the table, unchecked against the DNA. TRBV21-1 is flagged as a pseudogene. This CDR3 has 16 amino acids. This CDR3 reads CASSSASGRPTDTQYF. DNA for the CDR3: TGTGCCAGCAGCAGCGCTAGCGGGAGACCCACAGATACGCAGTATTTT.

The rearrangement links TRBV5-1 to TRBJ2-2; 14 nucleotides agree with TRBD2. Germline lookup yields CDR1 SGHRS and CDR2 YFSETQ. This CDR3 region has 15 residues. V was pared by 3 bases and J by 9 bases, with 4 bases of the junction left unmatched. CDR3 loop: CASSSGLAGDRELFF. As DNA, the CDR3 is TGCGCCAGCAGCTCGGGACTAGCGGGAGATCGGGAGCTGTTTTTT.

This clone came up once. The chain recombines TRBV5-4 with TRBJ1-5; TRBD1 matches 7 bases. After removal of 2 bases from V and 0 bases from J, the junction contained 11 bases not matched to a gene. Germline-derived CDR1 and CDR2 are SGHNT and YYREEE (reference sequence). This CDR3 spans 18 amino acids. The CDR3 coding sequence is TGTGCCAGCAGCTTAGGACAGGCAAAGGGGAATAGCAATCAGCCCCAGCATTTT. It codes for CASSLGQAKGNSNQPQHF.

Notes on this clone: One junction end disagrees with the germline gene, perhaps due to a read error. The CDR3, as DNA: TGCGCCAGCAGACAAGCGGGATCCTACAATGAGCAGTTCTTC. This gives the protein CASRQAGSYNEQFF. The chain recombines TRBV4-3 with TRBJ2-1; 7 nucleotides match TRBD2. The CDR3 sequence is 14 residues long. Germline assignment: CDR1 LGHNA and CDR2 YSLEER.

V usage is TRBV15 and J usage is TRBJ2-5; D gene ambiguous. The V and J ends lost 6 bases and 5 bases respectively, with 16 bases between them. This CDR3 region has 14 residues. Germline lookup yields CDR1 LNHNV and CDR2 YYDKDF (reference sequence). The CDR3 is CATRLYNPRETQYF. CDR3 coding DNA: TGTGCCACCAGGCTCTATAACCCCCGGGAGACCCAGTACTTC.

The chain uses TRBV5-1 and TRBJ1-4; D remains unclear. Deletions cut 2 bases from V and 4 bases from J, with 12 bases between. The CDR3 length is 15 residues. Looked up from germline, CDR1 is SGHRS and CDR2 is YFSETQ. The CDR3 loop reads CASSFAASYNEKLFF. The CDR3 nucleotides are TGCGCCAGCAGCTTCGCGGCTAGCTATAATGAAAAACTGTTTTTT.

The V call is TRBV5-8, the J call TRBJ1-6; possibly TRBD1 for D (6 bases). The CDR3 sequence is 15 residues long. CDR1 and CDR2 from the germline V gene are SGHTS and YDEGEE. V was shortened by 4 bases and J by 10 bases, with 18 bases between the two germline ends. CDR3 coding DNA: TGTGCCAGCAGCCCGGGAACAGGGAAGGGGTCACCCCTCCACTTT. Protein sequence: CASSPGTGKGSPLHF.

The gene calls are TRBV5-1 and TRBJ2-1; no clear D. The ends were cut back, 0 bases at V and 12 bases at J, with 19 bases in the middle. The V gene's germline CDR1 is SGHRS and CDR2 YFSETQ. The CDR3 totals 15 residues. CDR3 region: CASSLAGSLIVGQFF. The CDR3 region has the DNA TGCGCCAGCAGCTTGGCGGGCTCCCTGATCGTTGGGCAGTTCTTC.

V usage is TRBV5-6 and J usage is TRBJ1-4, with 7 bases identical to TRBD1. In germline, CDR1 is SGHDT, CDR2 YYEEEE. The CDR3 consists of 15 residues. V gave up 0 bases and J gave up 7 bases; unmatched junction bases: 6. CDR3 nucleotides: TGTGCCAGCAGCTTGGGACAGGGAATAAGTGAAAAACTGTTTTTT. Protein sequence: CASSLGQGISEKLFF. The full variable domain, in which reference TRBV5-6 and TRBJ1-4 provide the parts outside the CDR3, is DAGVTQSPTHLIKTRGQQVTLRCSPKSGHDTVSWYQQALGQGPQFIFQYYEEEERQRGNFPDRFSGHQFPNYSSELNVNALLLGDSALYLCASSLGQGISEKLFFGSGTQLSVL.

This clone was seen just once. The chain has TRBV5-1 and TRBJ2-5, with 13 bases matching TRBD2. The V gene's germline CDR1 is SGHRS and CDR2 YFSETQ. Unmatched junction bases numbered 0, after V lost 4 bases and J lost 0 bases. This CDR3 contains 15 residues. The CDR3 region is CASSGTSGNQETQYF. Written as DNA, the CDR3 is TGCGCCAGCAGCGGGACTAGCGGGAACCAAGAGACCCAGTACTTC. The variable domain in full, with the rest retrieved from reference TRBV5-1 and TRBJ2-5, is KAGVTQTPRYLIKTRGQQVTLSCSPISGHRSVSWYQQTPGQGLQFLFEYFSETQRNKGNFPGRFSGRQFSNSRSEMNVSTLELGDSALYLCASSGTSGNQETQYFGPGTRLLVL.

This clone has just one count. The chain combines TRBV6-2 or TRBV6-3 with TRBJ2-1, with D possibly matching TRBD1 (6 bases). Trimming removed 5 bases from V and 0 bases from J, with 11 bases in between. This CDR3 has 15 residues. CDR1 and CDR2 (germline): MNHEY, SVGEGT. The CDR3 spells CASSTTGYSYNEQFF. In DNA, the CDR3 is TGTGCCAGCAGTACCACAGGGTACTCCTACAATGAGCAGTTCTTC.

The rearrangement joins TRBV5-1 to TRBJ1-1; D perhaps matches TRBD1 (5 bases). Deletions cut 2 bases from V and 0 bases from J, with 11 bases between. CDR1 and CDR2 from the germline V gene are SGHRS and YFSETQ. This CDR3 has 15 amino acids. CDR3 residues: CASSFTTALNTEAFF. The CDR3 bases are TGCGCCAGCAGCTTCACGACAGCCCTGAACACTGAAGCTTTCTTT.

The V and J genes are TRBV9 and TRBJ2-2, with D unresolved. Trimming took off 0 bases at V and 8 bases at J, with 8 bases between the two ends. This CDR3 comprises 13 residues. CDR1 is SGDLS, CDR2 YYNGEE, per germline. CDR3 sequence (DNA): TGTGCCAGCAGCGTAGAGTGGGATGGGGAGCTGTTTTTT. Translating gives CASSVEWDGELFF.

The CDR3 loop is CASSPIPTGLSGNTIYF. The DNA of the CDR3 is TGTGCCAGCAGTCCCATCCCGACAGGCCTCTCTGGAAACACCATATATTTT. The chain links TRBV6-6 to TRBJ1-3; the D gene is possibly TRBD1 (6 bases). This CDR3 has 17 amino acids. In germline, CDR1 is MNHNY, CDR2 SVGAGI (reference sequence). Trimming pared 5 bases from V and 0 bases from J, leaving 17 bases between.

The V and J genes are TRBV13 and TRBJ2-7; no clear D gene. V was shortened by 3 bases and J by 0 bases, with 12 bases between the two germline ends. Germline V gene sequence: CDR1 PRHDT, CDR2 FYEKMQ (reference sequence). This CDR3 spans 15 amino acids. The CDR3 nucleotides are TGTGCCAGCAGCTTGGGTGGCGCAAGCTCCTACGAGCAGTACTTC. Translated, it gives CASSLGGASSYEQYF.

V is TRBV28 and J is TRBJ1-4; 7 bases are a match to TRBD1. CDR3 length: 14 residues. CDR1 MDHEN and CDR2 SYDVKM come from the germline V gene. V shed 5 bases and J 7 bases; nucleotides not matched to a gene: 7. Written as DNA, the CDR3 is TGTGCCAGCAGTCAAGGGGGCGGAACTGAAAAACTGTTTTTT. Translation gives CASSQGGGTEKLFF.

This clone was observed a few times. At the DNA level, this CDR3 is encoded by other sequences in the same sample as well. The chain employs TRBV7-9 and TRBJ2-3; D not resolved. The CDR3 sequence is 11 residues long. The V end lost 5 bases, the J end lost 1 base, and 1 base lay between the germline ends. CDR1 is SEHNR and CDR2 is FQNEAQ in the germline V gene (reference sequence). The CDR3 sequence: CASSRTDTQYF. For the CDR3, the DNA is TGTGCCAGCAGCCGCACAGATACGCAGTATTTT. Based on the CDR3 plus reference TRBV7-9 and TRBJ2-3, the full variable domain is DTGVSQNPRHKITKRGQNVTFRCDPISEHNRLYWYRQTLGQGPEFLTYFQNEAQLEKSRLLSDRFSAERPKGSFSTLEIQRTEQGDSAMYLCASSRTDTQYFGPGTRLTVL.

J is TRBJ2-1 and V is TRBV19; 7 bases are shared with TRBD2. The V segment lost 0 bases and the J segment 6 bases; nucleotides outside the gene matches: 5. There are 15 residues in the CDR3. Germline V gene data show CDR1 as LNHDA and CDR2 as SQIVND (reference sequence). DNA of the CDR3: TGTGCCAGTAGTATAGATTCTAGCGGATTCAATGAGCAGTTCTTC. Translating gives CASSIDSSGFNEQFF.

This clone was seen a single time. The J gene is TRBJ2-3, the V gene TRBV4-2; 7 bases fit TRBD2. Trimming took 4 bases from V and 2 from J; bases not matched to a gene: 9. Germline loops: CDR1 LGHNA, CDR2 YNFKEQ. The CDR3 contains 16 residues. CDR3 amino acids: CASSRGLGSLTDTQYF. CDR3 coding DNA: TGTGCCAGCAGCCGCGGACTAGGGTCCCTCACAGATACGCAGTATTTT.

This clone was seen a single time. The rearrangement links TRBV7-9 to TRBJ2-5; tentative D call: TRBD2 (7 bases). The germline gives CDR1 SEHNR, CDR2 FQNEAQ (reference sequence). This CDR3 is built from 14 residues. The V gene lost 3 bases and the J gene lost 4 bases, with 12 bases spanning the gap. The CDR3 nucleotides read TGTGCCAGCAGCTTTTGGGGGGGGCCAGAGACCCAGTACTTC. This gives the protein CASSFWGGPETQYF.

CDR3 in DNA: TGCGCCAGCAGCCTAGGGACCGCGGGTAATCAGCCCCAGCATTTT. It codes for CASSLGTAGNQPQHF. The chain uses TRBV5-1 and TRBJ1-5, with D possibly TRBD1 on 5 matching bases. The V and J ends lost 4 bases and 4 bases respectively, with 15 bases between them. The CDR3 sequence is 15 residues long. Germline V gives CDR1 SGHRS, CDR2 YFSETQ.